Given below is one T cell receptor beta chain in context. The antigen remains unidentified. This sample was included in a study of T cell responses to AZD1222 COVID-19 vaccine. General observations from the study: Nearly half of spike-specific TCRs reportedly go after variant regions that carry no mutations. CD4 TCRs linked to vaccination spanned spike, dominating at 160-218 and 743-854.

Trimming took 0 bases from V and 0 from J, leaving 2 bases between them. Germline values: CDR1 SGDLS, CDR2 YYNGEE. The CDR3 spans 13 residues. Assay used: immunoSEQ multiplex PCR; TCRdb lists only in-frame clones, some missing. The sample consists of over 100,000 clones, roughly 88% of them appearing once. This material consisted of peripheral blood, taken on day 0 of AZD1222 vaccination. The chain recombines TRBV9 with TRBJ2-3; D remains ambiguous. This clonotype was obtained from an adult in good health. CDR3 loop: CASSVVSTDTQYF. In DNA form, the CDR3 reads TGTGCCAGCAGCGTAGTTAGCACAGATACGCAGTATTTT. Complete variable domain (other parts from reference TRBV9 and TRBJ2-3): DSGVTQTPKHLITATGQRVTLRCSPRSGDLSVYWYQQSLDQGLQFLIQYYNGEERAKGNILERFSAQQFPDLHSELNLSSLELGDSALYFCASSVVSTDTQYFGPGTRLTVL.